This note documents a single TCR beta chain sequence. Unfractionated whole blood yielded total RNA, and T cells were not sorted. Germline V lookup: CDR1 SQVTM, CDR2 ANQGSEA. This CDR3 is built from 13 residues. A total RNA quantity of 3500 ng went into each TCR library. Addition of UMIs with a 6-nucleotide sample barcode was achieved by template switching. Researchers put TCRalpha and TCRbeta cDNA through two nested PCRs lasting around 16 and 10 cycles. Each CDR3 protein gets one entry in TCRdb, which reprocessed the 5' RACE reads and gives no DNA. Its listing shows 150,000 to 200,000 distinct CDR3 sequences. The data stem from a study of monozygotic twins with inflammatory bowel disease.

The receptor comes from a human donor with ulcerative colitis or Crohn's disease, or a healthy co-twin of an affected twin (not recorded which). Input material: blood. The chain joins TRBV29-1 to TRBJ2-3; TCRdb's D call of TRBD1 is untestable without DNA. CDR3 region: CSAGGRSTDTQYF.